Below are 19 T cell receptor beta chains sequenced from a single sample in a study of CD8+CD57+ T cells in acquired aplastic anemia. Template material for TCR beta VDJ and CDR3 profiling consisted of genomic DNA. TCRdb re-derived calls from the reads in MiXCR, one entry per CDR3 protein. The table lists 50,000 to 70,000 distinct CDR3 sequences, less than 65% of them singletons. The sample consisted of sorted CD4+, CD8+, or CD8+CD57+ T cells (not recorded which) from PBMCs. These receptors were collected from a human donor in good health, serving as a control.

In its sample, this clonotype was seen many times. The V gene is TRBV2, the J gene TRBJ1-1, with D unclear. Per germline, CDR1 SNHLY and CDR2 FYNNEI. The CDR3 is made up of 14 amino acids. V was clipped by 5 bases and J by 0 bases, with 10 bases between them. Here the CDR3 DNA reads TGTGCCAGCAGTAGACTTCAACTGAACACTGAAGCTTTCTTT. Translated: CASSRLQLNTEAFF.

Only one count was recorded for this clonotype. The chain employs TRBV10-2 and TRBJ1-1; no firm D call. V was trimmed by 2 bases and J by 1 base, leaving 11 bases between them. The CDR3 length is 15 residues. CDR1 WSHSY and CDR2 SAAADI come from the germline V gene. The CDR3 protein is CASSEPWVGNTEAFF. The CDR3 DNA is TGCGCCAGCAGTGAGCCTTGGGTCGGGAACACTGAAGCTTTCTTT.

This clonotype appeared many times. The chain has TRBV11-2 and TRBJ2-7; 11 bases align to TRBD1. The germline gives CDR1 SGHAT, CDR2 FQNNGV. CDR3 size: 15 residues. J gave up 0 bases and V 5 bases, and 3 bases lay outside the gene matches. DNA of the CDR3: TGTGCCAGCAGCCCGGGGACAGGGGGCTCCTACGAGCAGTACTTC. Translating gives CASSPGTGGSYEQYF.

This clonotype turned up a few times. The chain links TRBV28 to TRBJ1-2; 9 positions agree with TRBD1. The CDR3 extends over 16 amino acids. V lost 6 bases and J lost 4; bases outside the gene matches: 12. Germline CDR1 is MDHEN and CDR2 is SYDVKM. CDR3 amino acids: CASSTGQGKRGYGYTF. The CDR3, as DNA: TGTGCCAGCAGCACAGGACAGGGGAAACGGGGCTATGGCTACACCTTC.

This chain links TRBV11-2 with TRBJ1-1; D is uncertain. Germline CDR1 is SGHAT and CDR2 is FQNNGV. The CDR3 runs to 14 residues. V shed 7 bases and J shed 3 bases, with 15 bases lying between them. CDR3 sequence reads: CASIPHRAHTEAFF. The CDR3 DNA sequence: TGTGCCAGCATCCCTCACCGGGCCCACACTGAAGCTTTCTTT.

This chain connects TRBV12-3 or TRBV12-4 to TRBJ1-1; 7 bases fit TRBD1. V was pared by 5 bases and J by 4 bases, with 7 bases of the junction left unmatched. This CDR3 is built from 14 residues. CDR3 sequence: CASSATGSATEAFF. The CDR3, as DNA: TGTGCCAGCAGTGCGACAGGGTCGGCCACTGAAGCTTTCTTT.

This sequence joins TRBV6-4 and TRBJ2-1; 7 bases are a match to TRBD1. Germline CDR1 is MRHNA and CDR2 is SNTAGT. This CDR3 contains 15 residues. V lost 2 bases and J lost 3; bases outside the gene matches: 4. The CDR3 protein is CASSDRDSGYNEQFF. CDR3 nucleotides: TGTGCCAGCAGTGACCGGGACAGCGGCTACAATGAGCAGTTCTTC.

This clonotype came up once. The V and J genes are TRBV4-2 and TRBJ2-7; D is uncertain. Germline CDR1 is LGHNA and CDR2 is YNFKEQ. Trimming removed 0 bases from V and 2 bases from J, with 8 bases in between. The CDR3 runs 14 residues. The CDR3 DNA reads as TGTGCCAGCAGCCAAGATGGCGGAGCCTACGAGCAGTACTTC. It yields the protein CASSQDGGAYEQYF.

Turning to this clonotype: A read error is likely, as this CDR3 ends without the conserved phenylalanine or tryptophan. The rearrangement joins TRBV19 to TRBJ2-7, with no clear D. The V gene's germline CDR1 is LNHDA and CDR2 SQIVND (reference sequence). V was trimmed by 1 base and J by 2 bases, leaving 12 bases between them. The CDR3 has 15 residues. CDR3 region: CASSIGADRTYEQYL. The CDR3 bases are TGTGCCAGTAGTATAGGGGCGGATCGTACCTACGAGCAGTACCTC.

This clonotype appeared many times. As DNA, the CDR3 is TGTGCCAGCAGCTCCCGGGCGCAATCGAACACCGGGGAGCTGTTTTTT. Its translation is CASSSRAQSNTGELFF. The genes are TRBV11-3 and TRBJ2-2; D unresolved. Trimming removed 4 bases from V and 0 bases from J, with 12 bases in between. Germline CDR1 and CDR2: SGHNT and YENEEA. CDR3 length equals 16 residues.

This clonotype came up many times. V is TRBV12-3 or TRBV12-4 and J is TRBJ2-1; D might be TRBD1 (5 bases). V dropped 1 base and J dropped 9 bases, with 16 bases sitting between them. The CDR3 length is 15 residues. The chain's CDR3 is CASSLGRGPSSEQFF. The CDR3 nucleotides are TGTGCCAGCAGTTTAGGAAGGGGCCCCAGTAGTGAGCAGTTCTTC.

This clonotype has at least ten counts. The chain recombines TRBV5-1 with TRBJ1-1, with D unresolved. Trimming pared 4 bases from V and 2 bases from J, leaving 15 bases between. The CDR3 runs to 15 residues. CDR1 and CDR2 (germline): SGHRS, YFSETQ. The CDR3 DNA reads TGCGCCAGCAGCCCGAACACCCGTTCTAACACTGAAGCTTTCTTT. Protein: CASSPNTRSNTEAFF. The full variable domain, with the rest looked up from reference TRBV5-1 and TRBJ1-1, is KAGVTQTPRYLIKTRGQQVTLSCSPISGHRSVSWYQQTPGQGLQFLFEYFSETQRNKGNFPGRFSGRQFSNSRSEMNVSTLELGDSALYLCASSPNTRSNTEAFFGQGTRLTVV.

The chain couples TRBV2 to TRBJ2-7; possibly TRBD1 for D (5 bases). From germline, CDR1 is SNHLY and CDR2 FYNNEI. V gave up 6 bases and J gave up 5 bases, with 5 bases separating them. The CDR3 loop spans 10 amino acids. CDR3 sequence reads: CASRGHEQYF. The CDR3 nucleotides are TGTGCCAGCAGGGGGCACGAGCAGTACTTC.

The rearrangement uses TRBV24-1 and TRBJ1-2; D is unclear. Germline CDR1 reads KGHDR; CDR2 reads SFDVKD. The CDR3 runs 13 residues. The germline V and J ends were trimmed by 5 bases and 8 bases, with 14 bases remaining between them. The DNA of the CDR3 is TGTGCCACCAGTGTGGAAGGGTTTGAAGGCTACACCTTC. Amino acids: CATSVEGFEGYTF.

This chain joins TRBV25-1 and TRBJ2-6; D ambiguous. Germline assignment: CDR1 MGHDK and CDR2 SYGVNS. There are 13 residues in the CDR3. V was pared by 4 bases and J by 4 bases, with 5 bases between. The CDR3 DNA follows: TGTGCCAGCAGTGGTTCCGGGGCCAACGTCCTGACTTTC. Translated, it gives CASSGSGANVLTF.

This clonotype was seen at least ten times. This chain links TRBV27 with TRBJ1-2; tentatively, D is TRBD1 (5 bases). Germline CDR1 and CDR2: MNHEY and SMNVEV (reference sequence). This CDR3 region has 14 residues. Trimming stripped 3 bases from V and 1 base from J, with 9 bases between. The CDR3 spells CASSFHGGNYGYTF. CDR3 nucleotides: TGTGCCAGCAGTTTTCACGGGGGTAACTATGGCTACACCTTC.

This chain links TRBV19 with TRBJ2-7; no reliable D call. The CDR3 has 13 amino acids. V gave up 7 bases and J gave up 5 bases, with 15 bases separating them. From germline, CDR1 is LNHDA and CDR2 SQIVND (reference sequence). CDR3: CASICRRVHEQYF. Here the CDR3 DNA reads TGTGCCAGTATCTGTCGACGGGTCCACGAGCAGTACTTC.

The chain couples TRBV7-9 to TRBJ2-7; possibly TRBD1 or TRBD2 for D (5 bases each). The CDR3 spans 13 residues. In germline, CDR1 is SEHNR, CDR2 FQNEAQ (reference sequence). Trimming left V 1 base short and J 2 bases short, with 6 bases between. For the CDR3, the DNA is TGTGCCAGCAGCTTAGTGGGGGCCTACGAGCAGTACTTC. It yields the protein CASSLVGAYEQYF.

There are a few counts of this clonotype. CDR3 protein: CASSRPSSYEQYF. The CDR3 DNA reads as TGTGCCAGTTCTCGTCCCAGCTCCTACGAGCAGTACTTC. The V and J genes are TRBV25-1 and TRBJ2-7; unclear D gene. CDR3 size: 13 residues. CDR1 and CDR2 (germline): MGHDK, SYGVNS. The V gene lost 9 bases and the J gene lost 0 bases, with 12 bases spanning the gap.